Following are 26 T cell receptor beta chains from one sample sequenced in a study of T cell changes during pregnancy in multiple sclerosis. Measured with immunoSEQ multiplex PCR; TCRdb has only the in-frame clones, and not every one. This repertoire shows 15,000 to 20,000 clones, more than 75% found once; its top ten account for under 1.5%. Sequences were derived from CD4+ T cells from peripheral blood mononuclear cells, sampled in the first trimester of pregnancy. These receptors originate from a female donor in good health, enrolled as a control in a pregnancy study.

The CDR3 loop reads CASSGRWERGTEAFF. The CDR3 DNA reads as TGTGCCAGCAGTGGCCGCTGGGAGAGAGGCACTGAAGCTTTCTTT. The chain recombines TRBV27 with TRBJ1-1; D uncertain. V lost 5 bases and J 4 bases, leaving 17 bases between the germline ends. From germline, CDR1 is MNHEY and CDR2 SMNVEV (reference sequence). This CDR3 region has 15 residues.

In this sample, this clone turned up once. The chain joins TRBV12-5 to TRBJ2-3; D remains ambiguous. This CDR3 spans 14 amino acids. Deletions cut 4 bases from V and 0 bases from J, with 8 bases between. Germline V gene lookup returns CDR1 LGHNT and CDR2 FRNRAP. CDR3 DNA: TGTGCTAGTGGTTCTACCATTAGCACAGATACGCAGTATTTT. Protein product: CASGSTISTDTQYF. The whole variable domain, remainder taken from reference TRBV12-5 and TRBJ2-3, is DARVTQTPRHKVTEMGQEVTMRCQPILGHNTVFWYRQTMMQGLELLAYFRNRAPLDDSGMPKDRFSAEMPDATLATLKIQPSEPRDSAVYFCASGSTISTDTQYFGPGTRLTVL.

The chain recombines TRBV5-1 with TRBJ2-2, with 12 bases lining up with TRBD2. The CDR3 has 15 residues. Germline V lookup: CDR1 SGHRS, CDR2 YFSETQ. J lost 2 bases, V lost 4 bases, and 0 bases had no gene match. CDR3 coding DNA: TGCGCCAGCAGCGGACTAGCGGGAAACACCGGGGAGCTGTTTTTT. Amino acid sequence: CASSGLAGNTGELFF. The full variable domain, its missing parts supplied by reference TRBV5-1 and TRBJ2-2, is KAGVTQTPRYLIKTRGQQVTLSCSPISGHRSVSWYQQTPGQGLQFLFEYFSETQRNKGNFPGRFSGRQFSNSRSEMNVSTLELGDSALYLCASSGLAGNTGELFFGEGSRLTVL.

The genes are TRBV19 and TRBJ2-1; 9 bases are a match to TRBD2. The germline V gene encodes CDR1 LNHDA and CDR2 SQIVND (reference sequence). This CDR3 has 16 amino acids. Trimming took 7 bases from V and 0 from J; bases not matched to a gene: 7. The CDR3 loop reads CASNPSGATSYNEQFF. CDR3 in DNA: TGTGCCAGTAACCCTAGCGGGGCCACCTCCTACAATGAGCAGTTCTTC.

The CDR3 sequence: CASSLSQLGNTIYF. DNA for the CDR3: TGCGCCAGCAGCTTGAGCCAACTAGGAAACACCATATATTTT. This rearrangement joins TRBV5-1 to TRBJ1-3; D is undetermined. The V and J ends lost 1 base and 4 bases respectively, with 9 bases between them. The CDR3 extends over 14 amino acids. Germline loops: CDR1 SGHRS, CDR2 YFSETQ.

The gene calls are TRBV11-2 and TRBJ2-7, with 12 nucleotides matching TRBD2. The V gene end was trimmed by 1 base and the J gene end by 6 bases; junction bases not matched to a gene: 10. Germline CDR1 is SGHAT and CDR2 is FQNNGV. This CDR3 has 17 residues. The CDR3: CASSLVGTSGPLSEQYF. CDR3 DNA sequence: TGTGCCAGCAGCTTAGTTGGGACTAGCGGGCCCCTTAGCGAGCAGTACTTC.

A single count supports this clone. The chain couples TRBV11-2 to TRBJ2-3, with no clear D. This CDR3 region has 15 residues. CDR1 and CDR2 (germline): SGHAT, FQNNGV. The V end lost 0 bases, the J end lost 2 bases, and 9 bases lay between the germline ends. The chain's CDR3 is CASSLDSGDTDTQYF. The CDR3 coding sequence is TGTGCCAGCAGCTTAGATTCCGGAGACACAGATACGCAGTATTTT.

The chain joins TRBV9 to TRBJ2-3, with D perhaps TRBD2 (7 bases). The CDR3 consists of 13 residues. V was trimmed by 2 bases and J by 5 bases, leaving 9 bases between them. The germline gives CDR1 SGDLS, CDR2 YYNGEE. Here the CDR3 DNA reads TGTGCCAGCAGCGTGGGGGGGCGAGATACGCAGTATTTT. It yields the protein CASSVGGRDTQYF. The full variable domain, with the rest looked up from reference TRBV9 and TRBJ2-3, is DSGVTQTPKHLITATGQRVTLRCSPRSGDLSVYWYQQSLDQGLQFLIQYYNGEERAKGNILERFSAQQFPDLHSELNLSSLELGDSALYFCASSVGGRDTQYFGPGTRLTVL.

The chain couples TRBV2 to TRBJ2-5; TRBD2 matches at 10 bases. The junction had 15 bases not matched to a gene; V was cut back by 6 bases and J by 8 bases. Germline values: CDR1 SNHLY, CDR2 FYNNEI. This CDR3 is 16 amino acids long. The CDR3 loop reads CASSGRTSGLAGTQYF. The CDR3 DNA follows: TGTGCCAGCAGCGGTAGGACTAGCGGTCTCGCAGGTACCCAGTACTTC. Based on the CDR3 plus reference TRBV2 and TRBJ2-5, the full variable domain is EPEVTQTPSHQVTQMGQEVILRCVPISNHLYFYWYRQILGQKVEFLVSFYNNEISEKSEIFDDQFSVERPDGSNFTLKIRSTKLEDSAMYFCASSGRTSGLAGTQYFGPGTRLLVL.

DNA for the CDR3: TGTGCCAGCAGCGCGGGACTACCGGGTTTGGCGGGAGAGACCCAGTACTTC. As protein: CASSAGLPGLAGETQYF. The V call is TRBV7-2, the J call TRBJ2-5; 7 nucleotides align to TRBD2. Germline assignment: CDR1 SGHTA and CDR2 FQGNSA. CDR3 length equals 17 residues. The trim removed 5 bases at V and 4 bases at J, leaving 16 bases unmatched.

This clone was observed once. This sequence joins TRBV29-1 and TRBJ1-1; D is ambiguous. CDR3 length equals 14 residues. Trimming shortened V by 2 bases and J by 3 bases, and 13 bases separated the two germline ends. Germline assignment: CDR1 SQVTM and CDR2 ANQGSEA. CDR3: CSVELWGGHTEAFF. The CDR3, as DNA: TGCAGCGTTGAACTATGGGGAGGCCACACTGAAGCTTTCTTT.

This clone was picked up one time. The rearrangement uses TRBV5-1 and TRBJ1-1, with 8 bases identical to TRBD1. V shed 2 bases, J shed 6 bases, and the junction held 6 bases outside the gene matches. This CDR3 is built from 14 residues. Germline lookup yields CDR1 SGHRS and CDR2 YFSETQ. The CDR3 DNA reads TGCGCCAGCAGCTTTTCAGGGGGCGCATCTGAAGCTTTCTTT. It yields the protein CASSFSGGASEAFF.

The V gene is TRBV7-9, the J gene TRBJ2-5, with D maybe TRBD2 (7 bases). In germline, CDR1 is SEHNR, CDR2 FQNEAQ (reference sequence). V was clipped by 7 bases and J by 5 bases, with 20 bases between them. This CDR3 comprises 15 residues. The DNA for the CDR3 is TGTGCCAGCACCGATAGGGGGGGCAGCGGGGAGACCCAGTACTTC. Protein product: CASTDRGGSGETQYF.

The CDR3 reads CASSQIRGGAYEQYF. CDR3 sequence (DNA): TGCGCCAGCAGCCAAATTCGCGGGGGGGCTTACGAGCAGTACTTC. The rearrangement uses TRBV4-3 and TRBJ2-7; 9 nucleotides match TRBD2. Germline assignment: CDR1 LGHNA and CDR2 YSLEER. J was trimmed by 4 bases and V by 2 bases; bases with no gene match: 6. The CDR3 consists of 15 residues.

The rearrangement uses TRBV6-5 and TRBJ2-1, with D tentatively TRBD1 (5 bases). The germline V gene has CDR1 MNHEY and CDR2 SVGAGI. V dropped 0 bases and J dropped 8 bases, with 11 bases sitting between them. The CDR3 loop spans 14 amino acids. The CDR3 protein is CASSYSNRPHEQFF. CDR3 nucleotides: TGTGCCAGCAGTTACTCGAACAGGCCCCATGAGCAGTTCTTC.

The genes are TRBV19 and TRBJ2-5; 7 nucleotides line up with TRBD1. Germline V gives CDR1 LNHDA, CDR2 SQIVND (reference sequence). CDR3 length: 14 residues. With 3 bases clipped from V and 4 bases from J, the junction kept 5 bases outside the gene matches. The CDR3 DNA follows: TGTGCCAGTAGTATTACAGGGGCCCCAGAGACCCAGTACTTC. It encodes CASSITGAPETQYF.

The CDR3 spells CASSLLRLANEQFF. CDR3 DNA: TGTGCCAGCAGCTTATTGAGACTAGCCAATGAGCAGTTCTTC. The rearrangement uses TRBV11-3 and TRBJ2-1; 7 bases are shared with TRBD2. Per germline, CDR1 SGHNT and CDR2 YENEEA. There are 14 residues in the CDR3. V dropped 2 bases and J dropped 6; count of bases not matched to a gene: 4.

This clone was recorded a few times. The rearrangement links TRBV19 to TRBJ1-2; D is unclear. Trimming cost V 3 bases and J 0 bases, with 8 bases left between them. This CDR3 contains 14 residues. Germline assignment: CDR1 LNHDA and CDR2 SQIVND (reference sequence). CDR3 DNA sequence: TGTGCCAGTAGTATCGGCACAGCTAACTATGGCTACACCTTC. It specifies CASSIGTANYGYTF.

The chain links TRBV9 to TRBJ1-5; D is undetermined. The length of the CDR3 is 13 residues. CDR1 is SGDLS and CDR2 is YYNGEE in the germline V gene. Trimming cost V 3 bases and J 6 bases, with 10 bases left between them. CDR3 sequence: CASSAVPGQPQHF. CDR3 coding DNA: TGTGCCAGCAGCGCAGTACCAGGTCAGCCCCAGCATTTT.

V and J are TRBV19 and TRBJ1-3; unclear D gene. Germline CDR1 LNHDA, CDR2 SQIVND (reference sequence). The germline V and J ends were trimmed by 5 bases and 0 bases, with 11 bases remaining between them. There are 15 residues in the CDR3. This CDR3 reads CASSLRLRSGNTIYF. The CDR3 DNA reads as TGTGCCAGTAGTCTCCGACTGCGCTCTGGAAACACCATATATTTT.

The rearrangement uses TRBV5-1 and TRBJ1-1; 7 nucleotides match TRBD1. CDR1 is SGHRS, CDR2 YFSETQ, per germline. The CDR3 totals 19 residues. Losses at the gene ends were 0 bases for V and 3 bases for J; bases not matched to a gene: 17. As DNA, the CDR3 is TGCGCCAGCAGCTTGGATCGCCGACAGGGTATTTTCGAAGACACTGAAGCTTTCTTT. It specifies CASSLDRRQGIFEDTEAFF.

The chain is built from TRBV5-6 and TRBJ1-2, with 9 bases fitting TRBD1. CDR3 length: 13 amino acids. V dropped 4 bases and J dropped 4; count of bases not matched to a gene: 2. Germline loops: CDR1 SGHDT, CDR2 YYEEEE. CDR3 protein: CASSPGQGYGYTF. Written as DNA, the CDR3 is TGTGCCAGCAGCCCGGGACAGGGCTATGGCTACACCTTC.

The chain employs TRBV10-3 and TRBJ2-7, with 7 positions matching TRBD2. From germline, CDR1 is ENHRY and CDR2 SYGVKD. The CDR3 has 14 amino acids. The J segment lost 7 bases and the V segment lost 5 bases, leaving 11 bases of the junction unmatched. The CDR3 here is CAISPGAGYGEQYF. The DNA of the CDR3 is TGTGCCATCAGTCCGGGAGCGGGGTACGGGGAGCAGTACTTC.

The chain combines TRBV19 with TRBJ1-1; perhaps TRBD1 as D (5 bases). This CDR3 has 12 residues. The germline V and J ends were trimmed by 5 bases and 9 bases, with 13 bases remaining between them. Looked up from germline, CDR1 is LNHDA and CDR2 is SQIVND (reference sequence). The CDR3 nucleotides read TGTGCCAGTAGTTTCAGGGTTAGTAAAGCTTTCTTT. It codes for CASSFRVSKAFF.

CDR3 bases: TGTGCCACCAGCAGAGATCTGAGCGATACGCAGTATTTT. It encodes CATSRDLSDTQYF. This sequence joins TRBV15 and TRBJ2-3; D unclear. CDR1 and CDR2 (germline): LNHNV, YYDKDF (reference sequence). The CDR3 consists of 13 residues. V was shortened by 0 bases and J by 6 bases, with 7 bases between the two germline ends.

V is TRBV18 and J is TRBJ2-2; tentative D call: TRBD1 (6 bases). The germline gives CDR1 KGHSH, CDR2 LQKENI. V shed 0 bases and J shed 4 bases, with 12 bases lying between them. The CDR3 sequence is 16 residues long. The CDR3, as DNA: TGTGCCAGCTCACCACCTCAGGGGCTTGGCACCGGGGAGCTGTTTTTT. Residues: CASSPPQGLGTGELFF.